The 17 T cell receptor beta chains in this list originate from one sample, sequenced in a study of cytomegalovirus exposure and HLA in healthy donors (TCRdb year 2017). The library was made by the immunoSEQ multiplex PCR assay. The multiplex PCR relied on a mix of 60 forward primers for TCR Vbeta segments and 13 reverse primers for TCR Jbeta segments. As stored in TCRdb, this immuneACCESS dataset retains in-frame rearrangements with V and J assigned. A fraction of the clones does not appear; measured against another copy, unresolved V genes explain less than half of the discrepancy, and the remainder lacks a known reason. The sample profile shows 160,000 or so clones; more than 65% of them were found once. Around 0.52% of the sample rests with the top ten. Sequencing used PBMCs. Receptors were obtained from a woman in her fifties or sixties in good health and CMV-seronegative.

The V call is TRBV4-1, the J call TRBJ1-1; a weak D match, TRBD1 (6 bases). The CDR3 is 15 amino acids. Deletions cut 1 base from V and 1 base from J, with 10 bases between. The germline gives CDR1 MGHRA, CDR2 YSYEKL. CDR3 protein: CASSQGGGGNTEAFF. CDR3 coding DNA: TGCGCCAGCAGCCAAGGTGGGGGCGGGAACACTGAAGCTTTCTTT.

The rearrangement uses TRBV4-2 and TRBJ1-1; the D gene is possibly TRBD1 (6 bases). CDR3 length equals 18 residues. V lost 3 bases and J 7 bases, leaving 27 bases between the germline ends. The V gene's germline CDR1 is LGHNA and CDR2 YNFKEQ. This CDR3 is CASSHERAYLRGSGEAFF. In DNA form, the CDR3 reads TGTGCCAGCAGCCACGAGAGGGCGTATCTTAGGGGGTCGGGTGAAGCTTTCTTT.

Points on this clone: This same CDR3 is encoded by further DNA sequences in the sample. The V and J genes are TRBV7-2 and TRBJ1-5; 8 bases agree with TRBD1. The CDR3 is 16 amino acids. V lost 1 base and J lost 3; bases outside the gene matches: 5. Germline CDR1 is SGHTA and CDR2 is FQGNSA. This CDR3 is CASSLGTGSSNQPQHF. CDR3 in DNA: TGTGCCAGCAGCTTAGGGACAGGGTCCTCCAATCAGCCCCAGCATTTT.

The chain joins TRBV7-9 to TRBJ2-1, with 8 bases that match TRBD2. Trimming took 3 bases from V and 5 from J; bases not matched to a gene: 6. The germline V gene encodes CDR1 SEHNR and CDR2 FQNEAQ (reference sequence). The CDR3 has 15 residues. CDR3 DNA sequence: TGTGCCAGCAGCTTTTGGCTAGCGGGTGACAATGAGCAGTTCTTC. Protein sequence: CASSFWLAGDNEQFF.

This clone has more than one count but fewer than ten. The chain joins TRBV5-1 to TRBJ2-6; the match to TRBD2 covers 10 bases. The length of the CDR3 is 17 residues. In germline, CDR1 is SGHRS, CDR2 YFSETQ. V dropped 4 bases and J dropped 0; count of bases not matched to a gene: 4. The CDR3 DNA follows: TGCGCCAGCAGCGGCCTAGCGGGAGACTCTGGGGCCAACGTCCTGACTTTC. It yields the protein CASSGLAGDSGANVLTF. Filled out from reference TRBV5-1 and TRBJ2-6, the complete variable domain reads KAGVTQTPRYLIKTRGQQVTLSCSPISGHRSVSWYQQTPGQGLQFLFEYFSETQRNKGNFPGRFSGRQFSNSRSEMNVSTLELGDSALYLCASSGLAGDSGANVLTFGAGSRLTVL.

CDR3 in DNA: TGTGCCAGCAGCTTAGACCTAGTTGCGGGGAGCGTCGGGGAGCTGTTTTTT. Translating it yields CASSLDLVAGSVGELFF. This chain connects TRBV7-8 to TRBJ2-2; D may be TRBD2 (6 bases). Germline V gene lookup returns CDR1 SGHVS and CDR2 FQNEAQ. V was shortened by 1 base and J by 7 bases, with 19 bases between the two germline ends. This CDR3 spans 17 amino acids.

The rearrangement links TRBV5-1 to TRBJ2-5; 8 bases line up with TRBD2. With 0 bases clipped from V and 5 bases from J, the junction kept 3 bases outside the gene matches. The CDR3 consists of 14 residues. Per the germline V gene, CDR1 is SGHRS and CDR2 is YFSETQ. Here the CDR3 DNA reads TGCGCCAGCAGCTTGGCCACGGGAGGGGAGACCCAGTACTTC. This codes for CASSLATGGETQYF.

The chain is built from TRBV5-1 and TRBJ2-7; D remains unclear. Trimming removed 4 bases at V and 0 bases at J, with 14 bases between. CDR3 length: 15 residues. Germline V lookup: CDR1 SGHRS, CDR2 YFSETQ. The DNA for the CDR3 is TGCGCCAGCAGCCCCGGTCGCCGGAGCTCCTACGAGCAGTACTTC. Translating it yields CASSPGRRSSYEQYF.

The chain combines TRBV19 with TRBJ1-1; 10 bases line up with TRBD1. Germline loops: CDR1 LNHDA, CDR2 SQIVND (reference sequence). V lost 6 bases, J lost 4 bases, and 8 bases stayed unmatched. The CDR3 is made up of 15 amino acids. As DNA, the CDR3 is TGTGCCAGTAGCTCGCCTTGGACAGGGGGCACTGAAGCTTTCTTT. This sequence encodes CASSSPWTGGTEAFF.

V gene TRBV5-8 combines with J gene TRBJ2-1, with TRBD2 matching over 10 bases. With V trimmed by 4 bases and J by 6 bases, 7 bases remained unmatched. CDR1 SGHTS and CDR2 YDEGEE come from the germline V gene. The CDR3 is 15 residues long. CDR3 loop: CASSRLSGRANEQFF. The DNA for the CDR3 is TGTGCCAGCAGCAGGCTCAGCGGGAGGGCCAATGAGCAGTTCTTC.

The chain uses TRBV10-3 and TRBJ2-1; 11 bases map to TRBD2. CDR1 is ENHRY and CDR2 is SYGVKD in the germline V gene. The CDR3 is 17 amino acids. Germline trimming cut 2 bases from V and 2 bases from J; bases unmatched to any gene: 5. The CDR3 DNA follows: TGTGCCATCAGTGAGCCCGGGACTAGCGGCACCTACAATGAGCAGTTCTTC. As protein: CAISEPGTSGTYNEQFF.

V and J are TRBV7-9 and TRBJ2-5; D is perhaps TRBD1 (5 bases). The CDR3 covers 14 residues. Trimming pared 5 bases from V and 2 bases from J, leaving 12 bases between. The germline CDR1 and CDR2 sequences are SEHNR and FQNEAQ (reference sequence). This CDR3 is CASSRRTLQETQYF. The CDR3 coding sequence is TGTGCCAGCAGCCGCCGGACACTACAAGAGACCCAGTACTTC. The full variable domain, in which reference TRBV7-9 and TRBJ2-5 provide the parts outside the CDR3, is DTGVSQNPRHKITKRGQNVTFRCDPISEHNRLYWYRQTLGQGPEFLTYFQNEAQLEKSRLLSDRFSAERPKGSFSTLEIQRTEQGDSAMYLCASSRRTLQETQYFGPGTRLLVL.

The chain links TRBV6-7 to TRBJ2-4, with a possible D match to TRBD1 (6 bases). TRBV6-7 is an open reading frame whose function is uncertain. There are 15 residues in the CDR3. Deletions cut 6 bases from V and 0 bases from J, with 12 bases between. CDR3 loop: CASRNGTLAKNIQYF. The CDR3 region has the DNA TGTGCCAGCAGAAACGGGACATTAGCCAAAAACATTCAGTACTTC.

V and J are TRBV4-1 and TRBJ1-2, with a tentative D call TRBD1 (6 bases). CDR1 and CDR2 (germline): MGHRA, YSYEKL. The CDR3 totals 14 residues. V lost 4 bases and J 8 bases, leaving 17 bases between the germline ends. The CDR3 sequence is CASSPTRGGRGYTF. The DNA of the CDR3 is TGCGCCAGCAGCCCAACCAGGGGTGGGAGAGGCTACACCTTC.

CDR3 loop: CASSGRVNYGYTF. CDR3 coding DNA: TGTGCCAGCAGCGGCAGGGTTAACTATGGCTACACCTTC. V gene TRBV5-8 combines with J gene TRBJ1-2, with TRBD1 as a possible D gene (5 bases). This CDR3 has 13 amino acids. Trimming removed 4 bases at V and 1 base at J, with 8 bases between. Germline V CDR1 and CDR2: SGHTS, YDEGEE.

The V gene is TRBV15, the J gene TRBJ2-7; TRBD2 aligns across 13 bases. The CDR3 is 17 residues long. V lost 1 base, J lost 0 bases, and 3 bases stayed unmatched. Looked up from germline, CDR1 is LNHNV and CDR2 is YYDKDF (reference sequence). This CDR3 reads CATSRGTSGRASYEQYF. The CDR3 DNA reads TGTGCCACCAGCAGAGGGACTAGCGGGAGAGCCTCCTACGAGCAGTACTTC.

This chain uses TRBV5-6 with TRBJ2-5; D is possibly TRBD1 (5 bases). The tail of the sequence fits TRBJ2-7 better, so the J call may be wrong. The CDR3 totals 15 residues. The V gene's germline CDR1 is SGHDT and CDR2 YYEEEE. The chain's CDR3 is CASSLAGQGAYEQYF. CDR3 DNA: TGTGCCAGCAGCTTGGCCGGGCAGGGTGCCTACGAGCAGTACTTC.